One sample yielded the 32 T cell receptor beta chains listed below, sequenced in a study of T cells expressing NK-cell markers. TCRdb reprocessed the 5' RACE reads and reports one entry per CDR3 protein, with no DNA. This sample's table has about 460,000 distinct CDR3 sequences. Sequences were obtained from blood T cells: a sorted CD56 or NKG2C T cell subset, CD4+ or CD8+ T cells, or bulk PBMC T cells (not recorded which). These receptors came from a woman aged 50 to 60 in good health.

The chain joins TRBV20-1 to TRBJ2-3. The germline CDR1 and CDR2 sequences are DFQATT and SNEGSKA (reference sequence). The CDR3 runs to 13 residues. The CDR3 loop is CSASPQATDTQYF.

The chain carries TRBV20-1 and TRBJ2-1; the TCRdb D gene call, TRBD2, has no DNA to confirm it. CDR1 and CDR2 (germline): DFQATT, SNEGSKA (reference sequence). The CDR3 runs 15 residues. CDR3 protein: CSAPGTPLSYNEQFF.

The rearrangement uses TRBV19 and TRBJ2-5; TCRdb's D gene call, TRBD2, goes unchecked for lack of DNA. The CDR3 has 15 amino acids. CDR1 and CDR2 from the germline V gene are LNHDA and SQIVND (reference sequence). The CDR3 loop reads CASSIGGTLQETQYF.

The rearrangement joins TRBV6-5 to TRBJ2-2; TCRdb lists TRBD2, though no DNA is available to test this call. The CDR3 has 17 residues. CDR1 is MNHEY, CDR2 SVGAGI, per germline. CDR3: CASSSSWAGVATGELFF.

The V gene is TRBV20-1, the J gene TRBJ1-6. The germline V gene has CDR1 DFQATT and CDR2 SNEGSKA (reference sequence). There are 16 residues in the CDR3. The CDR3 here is CSARDRDLSWGSPLHF.

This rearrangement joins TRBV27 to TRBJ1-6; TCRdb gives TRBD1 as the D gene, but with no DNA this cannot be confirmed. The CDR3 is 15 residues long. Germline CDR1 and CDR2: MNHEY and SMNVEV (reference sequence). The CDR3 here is CASSLPPTGVAPLHF.

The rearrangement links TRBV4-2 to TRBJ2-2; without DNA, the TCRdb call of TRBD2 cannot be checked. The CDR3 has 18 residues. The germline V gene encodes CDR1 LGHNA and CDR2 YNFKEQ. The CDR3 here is CASSQASGRGSNTGELFF.

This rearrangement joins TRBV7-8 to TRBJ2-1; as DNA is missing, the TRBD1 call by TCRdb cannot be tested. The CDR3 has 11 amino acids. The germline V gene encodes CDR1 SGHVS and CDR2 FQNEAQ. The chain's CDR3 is CASSLQGGQFF. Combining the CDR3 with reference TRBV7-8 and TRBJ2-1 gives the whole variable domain GAGVSQSPRYKVAKRGQDVALRCDPISGHVSLFWYQQALGQGPEFLTYFQNEAQLDKSGLPSDRFFAERPEGSVSTLKIQRTQQEDSAVYLCASSLQGGQFFGPGTRLTVL.

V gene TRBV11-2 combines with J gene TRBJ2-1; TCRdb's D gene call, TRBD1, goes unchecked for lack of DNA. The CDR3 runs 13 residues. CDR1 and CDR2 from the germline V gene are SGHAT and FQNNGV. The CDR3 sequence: CASSGDRVNEQFF.

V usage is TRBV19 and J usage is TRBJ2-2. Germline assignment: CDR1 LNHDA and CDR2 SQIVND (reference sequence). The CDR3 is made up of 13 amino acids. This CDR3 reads CASSIADRGELFF.

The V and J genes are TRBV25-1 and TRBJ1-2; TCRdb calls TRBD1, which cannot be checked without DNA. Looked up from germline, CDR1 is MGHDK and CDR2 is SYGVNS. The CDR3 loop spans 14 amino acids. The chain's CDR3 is CASSDSGVVYGYTF.

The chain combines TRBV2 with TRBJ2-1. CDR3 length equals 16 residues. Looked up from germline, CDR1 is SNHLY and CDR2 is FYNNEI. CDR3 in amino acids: CASSEKDLQGLNEQFF.

Here the CDR3 reads CASSLDKEGYTF. The chain links TRBV7-9 to TRBJ1-2. Germline V gives CDR1 SEHNR, CDR2 FQNEAQ (reference sequence). CDR3 length: 12 amino acids.

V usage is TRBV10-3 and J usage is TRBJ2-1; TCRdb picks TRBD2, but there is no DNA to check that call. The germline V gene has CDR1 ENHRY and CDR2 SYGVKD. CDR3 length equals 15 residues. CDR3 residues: CAAQGLLSSYNEQFF.

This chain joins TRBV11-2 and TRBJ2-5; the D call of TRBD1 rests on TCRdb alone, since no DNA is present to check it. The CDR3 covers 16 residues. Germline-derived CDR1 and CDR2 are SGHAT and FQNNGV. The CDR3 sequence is CASSFLGGGLRETQYF.

This chain's CDR3 is CATSRGTTGVDTEAFF. The chain couples TRBV15 to TRBJ1-1; the TCRdb call, TRBD1, lacks DNA for checking. The CDR3 consists of 16 residues. CDR1 LNHNV and CDR2 YYDKDF come from the germline V gene (reference sequence). Full variable domain (remainder filled in from reference TRBV15 and TRBJ1-1): DAMVIQNPRYQVTQFGKPVTLSCSQTLNHNVMYWYQQKSSQAPKLLFHYYDKDFNNEADTPDNFQSRRPNTSFCFLDIRSPGLGDTAMYLCATSRGTTGVDTEAFFGQGTRLTVV.

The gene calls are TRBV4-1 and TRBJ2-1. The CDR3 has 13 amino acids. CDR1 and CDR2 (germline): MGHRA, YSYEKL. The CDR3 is CASSQDPTQAQFF.

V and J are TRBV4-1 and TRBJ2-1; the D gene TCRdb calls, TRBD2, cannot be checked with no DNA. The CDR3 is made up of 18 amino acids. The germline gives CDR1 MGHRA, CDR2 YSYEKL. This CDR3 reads CASSHGRLASGKGNEQFF.

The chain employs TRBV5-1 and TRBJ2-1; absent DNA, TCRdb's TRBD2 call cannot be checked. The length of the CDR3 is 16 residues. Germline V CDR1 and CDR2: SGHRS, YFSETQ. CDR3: CASSLGLAGGPNEQFF.

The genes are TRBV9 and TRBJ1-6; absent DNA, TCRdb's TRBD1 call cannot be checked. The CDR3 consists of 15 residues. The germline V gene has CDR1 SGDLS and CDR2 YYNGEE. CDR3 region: CASSAREFDNSPLHF.

The CDR3: CASRYRGGHTQYF. V usage is TRBV27 and J usage is TRBJ2-3; TCRdb's D call, TRBD1, is unchecked because there is no DNA. Germline CDR1 and CDR2: MNHEY and SMNVEV (reference sequence). The CDR3 spans 13 residues.

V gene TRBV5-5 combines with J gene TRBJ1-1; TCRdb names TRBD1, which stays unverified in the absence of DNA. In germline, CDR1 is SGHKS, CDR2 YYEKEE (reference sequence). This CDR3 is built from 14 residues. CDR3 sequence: CASTSGQGNTEAFF.

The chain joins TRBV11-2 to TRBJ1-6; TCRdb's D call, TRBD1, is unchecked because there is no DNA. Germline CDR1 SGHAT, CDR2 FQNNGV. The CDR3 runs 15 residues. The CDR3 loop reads CASSSYRGQNSPLHF.

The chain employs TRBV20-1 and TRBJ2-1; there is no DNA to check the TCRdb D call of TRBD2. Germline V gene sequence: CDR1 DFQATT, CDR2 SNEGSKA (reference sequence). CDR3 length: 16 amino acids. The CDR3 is CSQGAGVRGSYNEQFF.

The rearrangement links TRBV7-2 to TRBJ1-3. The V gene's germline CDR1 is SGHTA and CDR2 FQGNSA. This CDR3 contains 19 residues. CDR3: CASSLALTLGTNSGNTIYF.

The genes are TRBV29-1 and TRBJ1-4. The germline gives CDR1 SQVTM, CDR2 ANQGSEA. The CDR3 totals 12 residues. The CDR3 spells CAGGRESEKLFF.

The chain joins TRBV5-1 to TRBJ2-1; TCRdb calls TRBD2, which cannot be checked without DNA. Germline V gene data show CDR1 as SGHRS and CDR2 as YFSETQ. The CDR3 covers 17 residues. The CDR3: CASSLGPGLANYNEQFF.

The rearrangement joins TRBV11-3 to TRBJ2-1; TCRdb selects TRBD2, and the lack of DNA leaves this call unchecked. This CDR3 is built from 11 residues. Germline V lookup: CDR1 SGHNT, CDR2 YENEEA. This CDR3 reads CASSRAGGPFF.

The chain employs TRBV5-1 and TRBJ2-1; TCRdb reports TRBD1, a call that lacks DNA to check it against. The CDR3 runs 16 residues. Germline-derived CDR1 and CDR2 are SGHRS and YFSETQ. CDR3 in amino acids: CASTRGGQIGYNEQFF.

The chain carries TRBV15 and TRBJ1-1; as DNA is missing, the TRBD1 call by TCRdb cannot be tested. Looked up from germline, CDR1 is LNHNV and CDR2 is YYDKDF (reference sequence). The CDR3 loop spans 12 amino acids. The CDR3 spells CATSNRVLEAFF.

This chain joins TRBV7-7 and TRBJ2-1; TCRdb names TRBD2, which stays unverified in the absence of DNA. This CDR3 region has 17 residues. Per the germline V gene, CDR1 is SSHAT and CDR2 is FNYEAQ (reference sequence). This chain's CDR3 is CASSPGLAQTSYNEQFF.

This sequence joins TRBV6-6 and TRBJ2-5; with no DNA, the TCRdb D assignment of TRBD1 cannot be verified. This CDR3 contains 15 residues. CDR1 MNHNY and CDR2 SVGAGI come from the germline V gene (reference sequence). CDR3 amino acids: CASSYSPGPKETQYF.